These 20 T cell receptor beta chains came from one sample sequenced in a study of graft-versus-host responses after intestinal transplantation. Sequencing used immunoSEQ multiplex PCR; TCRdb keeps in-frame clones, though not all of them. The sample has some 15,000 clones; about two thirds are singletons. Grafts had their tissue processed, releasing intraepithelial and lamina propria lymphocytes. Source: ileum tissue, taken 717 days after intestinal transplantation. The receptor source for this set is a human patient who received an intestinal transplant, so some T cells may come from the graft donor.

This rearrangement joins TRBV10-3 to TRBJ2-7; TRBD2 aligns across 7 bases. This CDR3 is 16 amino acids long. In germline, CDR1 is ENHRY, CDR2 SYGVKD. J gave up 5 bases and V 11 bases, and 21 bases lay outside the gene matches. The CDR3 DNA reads TGTGCCCGGCCCCCCAACGCGGAAAAAGCGGGAAACGAGCAGTACTTC. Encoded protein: CARPPNAEKAGNEQYF.

The CDR3 region has the DNA TGCAGCGTTCGGGGAGGGGTCACAGATACGCAGTATTTT. It is translated as CSVRGGVTDTQYF. V gene TRBV29-1 combines with J gene TRBJ2-3; 7 bases align to TRBD2. Germline values: CDR1 SQVTM, CDR2 ANQGSEA. Unmatched junction bases numbered 4, after V lost 5 bases and J lost 2 bases. The CDR3 consists of 13 residues.

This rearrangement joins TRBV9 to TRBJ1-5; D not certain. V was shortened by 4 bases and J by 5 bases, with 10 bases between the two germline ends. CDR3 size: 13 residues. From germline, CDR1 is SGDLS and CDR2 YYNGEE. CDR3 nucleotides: TGTGCCAGCAGCCTAAGCTACGATCAGCCCCAGCATTTT. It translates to CASSLSYDQPQHF. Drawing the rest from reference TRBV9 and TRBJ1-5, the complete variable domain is DSGVTQTPKHLITATGQRVTLRCSPRSGDLSVYWYQQSLDQGLQFLIQYYNGEERAKGNILERFSAQQFPDLHSELNLSSLELGDSALYFCASSLSYDQPQHFGDGTRLSIL.

The CDR3 sequence is CASGTVRSGNTIYF. In DNA, the CDR3 is TGTGCCAGCGGGACAGTTCGCTCTGGAAACACCATATATTTT. V is TRBV10-3 and J is TRBJ1-3; 7 bases match TRBD1. This CDR3 contains 14 residues. V dropped 10 bases and J dropped 0; count of bases not matched to a gene: 6. Germline CDR1 is ENHRY and CDR2 is SYGVKD.

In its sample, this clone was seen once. CDR3 bases: TGTGCCAGCAGTGACTCTAGCGGGGTGGCCTATGAGCAGTTCTTC. This translates into CASSDSSGVAYEQFF. The V gene is TRBV6-4, the J gene TRBJ2-1; 8 nucleotides agree with TRBD2. Germline assignment: CDR1 MRHNA and CDR2 SNTAGT. V gave up 0 bases and J gave up 8 bases; unmatched junction bases: 6. This CDR3 region has 15 residues.

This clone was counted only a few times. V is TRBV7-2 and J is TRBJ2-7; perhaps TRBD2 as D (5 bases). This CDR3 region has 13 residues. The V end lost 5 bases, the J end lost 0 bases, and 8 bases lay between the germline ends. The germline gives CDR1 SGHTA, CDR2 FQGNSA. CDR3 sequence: CASSVRDSYEQYF. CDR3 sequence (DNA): TGTGCCAGCAGCGTCCGGGACTCCTACGAGCAGTACTTC.

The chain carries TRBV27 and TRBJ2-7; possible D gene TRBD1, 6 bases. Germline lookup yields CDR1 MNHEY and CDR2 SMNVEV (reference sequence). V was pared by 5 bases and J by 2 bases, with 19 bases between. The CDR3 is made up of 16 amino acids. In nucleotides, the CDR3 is TGTGCCAGCAGTCCACGGCCGGGACATAGACCCTACGAGCAGTACTTC. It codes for CASSPRPGHRPYEQYF.

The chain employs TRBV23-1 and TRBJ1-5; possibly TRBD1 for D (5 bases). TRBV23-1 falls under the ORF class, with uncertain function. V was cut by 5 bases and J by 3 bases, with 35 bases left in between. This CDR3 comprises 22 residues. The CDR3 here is CASSSVGPGPRPSRALNQPQHF. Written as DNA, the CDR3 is TGCGCCAGCAGTTCGGTTGGACCGGGACCGAGACCTTCAAGGGCTCTCAATCAGCCCCAGCATTTT.

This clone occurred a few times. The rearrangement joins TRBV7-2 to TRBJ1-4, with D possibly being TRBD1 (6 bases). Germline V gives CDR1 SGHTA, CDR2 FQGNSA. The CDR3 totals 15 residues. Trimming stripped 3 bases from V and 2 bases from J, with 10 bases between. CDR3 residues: CASSFSGATNEKLFF. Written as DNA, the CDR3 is TGTGCCAGCAGCTTCTCAGGGGCCACTAATGAAAAACTGTTTTTT. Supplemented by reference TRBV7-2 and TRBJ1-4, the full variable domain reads GAGVSQSPSNKVTEKGKDVELRCDPISGHTALYWYRQSLGQGLEFLIYFQGNSAPDKSGLPSDRFSAERTGGSVSTLTIQRTQQEDSAVYLCASSFSGATNEKLFFGSGTQLSVL.

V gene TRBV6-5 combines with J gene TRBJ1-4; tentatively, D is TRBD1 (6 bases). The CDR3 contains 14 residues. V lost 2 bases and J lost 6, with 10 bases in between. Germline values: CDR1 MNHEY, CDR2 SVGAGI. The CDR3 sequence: CASSYQGTHEKLFF. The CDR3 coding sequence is TGTGCCAGCAGTTACCAAGGGACACATGAAAAACTGTTTTTT.

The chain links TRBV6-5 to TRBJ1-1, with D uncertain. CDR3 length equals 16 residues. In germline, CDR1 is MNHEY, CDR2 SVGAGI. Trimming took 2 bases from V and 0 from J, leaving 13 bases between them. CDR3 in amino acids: CASSYAGALMNTEAFF. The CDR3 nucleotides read TGTGCCAGCAGTTACGCGGGTGCTCTAATGAACACTGAAGCTTTCTTT.

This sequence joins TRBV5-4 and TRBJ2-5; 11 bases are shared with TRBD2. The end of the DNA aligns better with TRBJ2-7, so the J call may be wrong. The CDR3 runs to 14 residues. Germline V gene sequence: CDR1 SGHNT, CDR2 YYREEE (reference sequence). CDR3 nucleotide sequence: TGTGCCAGCGGAATAGCGGGAGGGCCGGACGAGCAGTACTTC. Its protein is CASGIAGGPDEQYF.

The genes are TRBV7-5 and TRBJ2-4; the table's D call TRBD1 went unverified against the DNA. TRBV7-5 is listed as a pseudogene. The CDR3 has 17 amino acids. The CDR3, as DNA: TGTGTCAGAAGCTCCATCCTCCCGACAGGGATCGGGAACATTCAGTACTTC. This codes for CVRSSILPTGIGNIQYF.

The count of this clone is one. CDR3 residues: CASSYSQGFGDTQYF. The CDR3 region has the DNA TGTGCCAGCAGTTACTCACAGGGGTTCGGAGATACGCAGTATTTT. The V call is TRBV6-5, the J call TRBJ2-3; 7 bases match TRBD1. The trim removed 0 bases at V and 5 bases at J, leaving 5 bases unmatched. CDR1 and CDR2 (germline): MNHEY, SVGAGI. The CDR3 extends over 15 amino acids.

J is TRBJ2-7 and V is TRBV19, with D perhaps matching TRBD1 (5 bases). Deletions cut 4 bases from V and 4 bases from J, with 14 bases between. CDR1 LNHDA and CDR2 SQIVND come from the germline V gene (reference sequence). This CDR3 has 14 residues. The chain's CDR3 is CASSTLTALYEQYF. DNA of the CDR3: TGTGCCAGTAGTACTCTGACAGCCCTATACGAGCAGTACTTC.

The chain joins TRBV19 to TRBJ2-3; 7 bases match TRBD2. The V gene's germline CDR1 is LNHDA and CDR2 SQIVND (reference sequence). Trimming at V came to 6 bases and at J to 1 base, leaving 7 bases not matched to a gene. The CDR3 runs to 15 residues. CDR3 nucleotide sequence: TGTGCCAGTAGGCGCGGGAGTGGTGGCACAGATACGCAGTATTTT. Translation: CASRRGSGGTDTQYF. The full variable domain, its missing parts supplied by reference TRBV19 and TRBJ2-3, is DGGITQSPKYLFRKEGQNVTLSCEQNLNHDAMYWYRQDPGQGLRLIYYSQIVNDFQKGDIAEGYSVSREKKESFPLTVTSAQKNPTAFYLCASRRGSGGTDTQYFGPGTRLTVL.

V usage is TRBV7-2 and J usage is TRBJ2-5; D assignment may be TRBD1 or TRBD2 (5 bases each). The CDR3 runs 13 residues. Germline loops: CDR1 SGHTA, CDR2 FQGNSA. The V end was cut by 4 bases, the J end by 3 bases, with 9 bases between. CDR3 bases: TGTGCCAGCAGCTCGGGGCCGAAAGAGACCCAGTACTTC. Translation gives CASSSGPKETQYF.

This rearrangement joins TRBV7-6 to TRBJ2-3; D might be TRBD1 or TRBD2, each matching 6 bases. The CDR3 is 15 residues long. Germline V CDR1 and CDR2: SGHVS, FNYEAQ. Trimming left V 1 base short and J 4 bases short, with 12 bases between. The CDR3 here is CASSLGGAASDTQYF. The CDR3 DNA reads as TGTGCCAGCAGCTTAGGGGGGGCAGCTTCAGATACGCAGTATTTT.

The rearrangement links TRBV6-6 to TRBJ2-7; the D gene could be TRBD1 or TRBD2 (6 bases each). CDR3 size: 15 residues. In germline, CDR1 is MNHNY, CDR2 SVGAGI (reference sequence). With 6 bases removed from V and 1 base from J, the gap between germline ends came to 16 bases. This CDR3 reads CASRPGQGGSYEQYF. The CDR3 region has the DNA TGTGCCAGCAGGCCGGGACAAGGGGGGTCCTACGAGCAGTACTTC.

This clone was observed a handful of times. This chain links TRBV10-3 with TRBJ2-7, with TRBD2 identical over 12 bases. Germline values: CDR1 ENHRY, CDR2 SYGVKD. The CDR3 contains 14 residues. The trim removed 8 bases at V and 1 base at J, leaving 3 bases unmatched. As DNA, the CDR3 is TGTGCCATCCGGACTAGCGGGAAGTCCTACGAGCAGTACTTC. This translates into CAIRTSGKSYEQYF.